This TCR beta chain was observed in a study of T-cell memory formation after mild COVID-19. TCRdb analysed the 5' RACE reads with MiXCR anew, one entry per CDR3 protein. Counted here are roughly 130,000 distinct CDR3 sequences, about 17% occurring once; the ten biggest clones make up approximately 13%. With V trimmed by 5 bases and J by 3 bases, 8 bases remained unmatched. The CDR3 runs 16 residues. The germline V gene encodes CDR1 LNHDA and CDR2 SQIVND (reference sequence). This chain connects TRBV19 to TRBJ2-3; 10 nucleotides agree with TRBD2. Sequencing was done on a sample of PBMCs or a T cell subset sorted from them (not recorded which). The source of this sequence is an adult woman who had mild COVID-19 (a few samples of this study predate the infection). Cell type and time point are not known. The CDR3 DNA sequence: TGTGCCAGTAGTTCAGCAGCGGGAGGGCTGACAGATACGCAGTATTTT. Translation: CASSSAAGGLTDTQYF.